This T cell receptor beta chain was observed in a study of blood T cell repertoires in COVID-19. How the authors handled the data: Amplification of reference gene primers provided the estimated nucleated cell counts. TCRdb keeps only in-frame clones here, not all; method: immunoSEQ multiplex PCR. The V and J calls and the clone size are those of that table, but D and trimming were determined from the DNA. The table lists 90,000 to 150,000 clones, around 64% of them singletons. CDR1 and CDR2 from the germline V gene are SGHDT and YYEEEE. There are 12 residues in the CDR3. Trimming took off 3 bases at V and 5 bases at J, with 8 bases between the two ends.

The material sequenced was peripheral blood. The gene calls are TRBV5-6 and TRBJ2-5; D not certain. This TCR derives from a human donor with acute or convalescent COVID-19. The donor label of this sample is uncertain. In DNA, the CDR3 is TGTGCCAGCAGCTCGGTGAGGGAGACCCAGTACTTC. Protein sequence: CASSSVRETQYF. The whole variable domain, filled in from reference TRBV5-6 and TRBJ2-5, reads DAGVTQSPTHLIKTRGQQVTLRCSPKSGHDTVSWYQQALGQGPQFIFQYYEEEERQRGNFPDRFSGHQFPNYSSELNVNALLLGDSALYLCASSSVRETQYFGPGTRLLVL.